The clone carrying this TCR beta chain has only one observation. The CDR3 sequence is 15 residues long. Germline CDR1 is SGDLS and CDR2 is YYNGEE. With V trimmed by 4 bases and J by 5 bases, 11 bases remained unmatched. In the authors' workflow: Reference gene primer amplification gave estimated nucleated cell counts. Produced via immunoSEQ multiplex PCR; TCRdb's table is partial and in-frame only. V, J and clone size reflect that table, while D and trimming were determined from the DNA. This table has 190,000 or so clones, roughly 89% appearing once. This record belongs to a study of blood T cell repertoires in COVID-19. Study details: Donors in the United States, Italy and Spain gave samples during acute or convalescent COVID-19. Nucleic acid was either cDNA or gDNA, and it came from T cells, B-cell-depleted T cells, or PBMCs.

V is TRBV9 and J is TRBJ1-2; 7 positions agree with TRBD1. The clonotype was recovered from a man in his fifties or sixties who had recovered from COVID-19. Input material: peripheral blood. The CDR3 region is CASSLLTGQPYGYTF. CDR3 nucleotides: TGTGCCAGCAGCTTACTCACGGGACAGCCGTATGGCTACACCTTC.